This is a list of T cell receptor beta chains from one sample in a study of blood T cell repertoires in COVID-19. Libraries were prepared by immunoSEQ multiplex PCR; TCRdb keeps only in-frame clonotypes and omits some of them. The sample has just over 300,000 clones; around 91% are singletons. The sequenced sample was PBMCs or T cells enriched from blood (not recorded which). The receptors come from a woman aged 18-30 years with acute COVID-19. CDR3s include the opening cysteine and the closing phenylalanine or tryptophan. The D gene is left open where the match is weak. Not every row has a clone size; where given, it reads once, few, many or a size class.

J gene: TRBJ1-3; clone size: -; V gene: TRBV28; D gene: -; CDR3 DNA: TGTGCCAGCAGTCCCGGGACTGGAAACACCATATATTTT; CDR3 protein: CASSPGTGNTIYF
J gene: TRBJ2-1; clone size: -; V gene: TRBV11-3; D gene: TRBD2; CDR3 DNA: TGTGCCAGCAGCCCTGGACTAGCGGGGTACAATGAGCAGTTCTTC; CDR3 protein: CASSPGLAGYNEQFF
J gene: TRBJ1-4; clone size: -; V gene: TRBV5-1; D gene: TRBD1; CDR3 DNA: TGCGCCAGTCAACAGGGGGCATCGGTAGGTGAAAAACTGTTTTTT; CDR3 protein: CASQQGASVGEKLFF
J gene: TRBJ2-1; clone size: -; V gene: TRBV5-1; D gene: -; CDR3 DNA: TGCGCCAGCAGCTGGGGACTTGAGTCAAATGAGCAGTTCTTC; CDR3 protein: CASSWGLESNEQFF
J gene: TRBJ1-5; clone size: -; V gene: TRBV9; D gene: -; CDR3 DNA: TGTGCCAGCAGCTTTGAAGGGGATCAGCCCCAGCATTTT; CDR3 protein: CASSFEGDQPQHF
J gene: TRBJ2-3; clone size: -; V gene: TRBV10-3; D gene: TRBD1; CDR3 DNA: TGTGCCATCAGAGGACAGGCCACAGATACGCAGTATTTT; CDR3 protein: CAIRGQATDTQYF
J gene: TRBJ2-7; clone size: -; V gene: TRBV11-2; D gene: TRBD2; CDR3 DNA: TGTGCCAGCAACTTACTAGCGGGAGGCTACGAGCAGTACTTC; CDR3 protein: CASNLLAGGYEQYF
J gene: TRBJ1-6; clone size: -; V gene: TRBV6-4; D gene: -; CDR3 DNA: TGTGCCAGCAACGAGTGGTCACCCCTCCACTTT; CDR3 protein: CASNEWSPLHF
J gene: TRBJ2-1; clone size: -; V gene: TRBV7-9; D gene: TRBD2; CDR3 DNA: TGTGCCAGCAGCCCCCCAGGACTAGCCCCGCACAATGAGCAGTTCTTC; CDR3 protein: CASSPPGLAPHNEQFF
J gene: TRBJ1-4; clone size: -; V gene: TRBV5-1; D gene: TRBD1; CDR3 DNA: TGCGCCAGCAGCCTAGGACAGGGGGCTGAAAAACTGTTTTTT; CDR3 protein: CASSLGQGAEKLFF
J gene: TRBJ1-2; clone size: -; V gene: TRBV15; D gene: -; CDR3 DNA: TGTGCCACTCGTGAGGGGGAAGTCTATGGCTACACCTTC; CDR3 protein: CATREGEVYGYTF
J gene: TRBJ1-4; clone size: -; V gene: TRBV2; D gene: -; CDR3 DNA: TGTGCCAGCAGTGAAATGGGCCTCGAAAGGGAAAAACTGTTTTTT; CDR3 protein: CASSEMGLEREKLFF
J gene: TRBJ2-1; clone size: -; V gene: TRBV7-7; D gene: TRBD2; CDR3 DNA: TGTGCTAGCAGCCCCGGGACTAGCGGCTACAATGAGCAGTTCTTC; CDR3 protein: CASSPGTSGYNEQFF
J gene: TRBJ1-6; clone size: -; V gene: TRBV28; D gene: TRBD1; CDR3 DNA: TGTGCCAGCAGCCGCAGTCGGTGGCAGGGGGAGAGCAGCTCCTATAATTCACCCCTCCACTTT; CDR3 protein: CASSRSRWQGESSSYNSPLHF
J gene: TRBJ1-3; clone size: -; V gene: TRBV6-1; D gene: TRBD1; CDR3 DNA: TGTGCCAGCAGTGAACCCGGGCAGGGGGGAGGAAACACCATATATTTT; CDR3 protein: CASSEPGQGGGNTIYF
J gene: TRBJ2-1; clone size: -; V gene: TRBV25-1; D gene: -; CDR3 DNA: TGTGCCAGCAGTGCCAGACTACAGTCCTACAATGAGCAGTTCTTC; CDR3 protein: CASSARLQSYNEQFF
J gene: TRBJ2-4; clone size: -; V gene: TRBV6-4; D gene: -; CDR3 DNA: TGTGCCAGGGCGGGACCGCTGTCAAACATTCAGTACTTC; CDR3 protein: CARAGPLSNIQYF
J gene: TRBJ2-1; clone size: -; V gene: TRBV11-3; D gene: TRBD2; CDR3 DNA: TGTGCCAGCAGCTTAGATCCGAGACTAGCGGGGTATTACTACAATGAGCAGTTCTTC; CDR3 protein: CASSLDPRLAGYYYNEQFF
J gene: TRBJ2-1; clone size: few; V gene: TRBV3-1/TRBV3-2; D gene: -; CDR3 DNA: TGTGCCAGCAGCCAAGAGCGGCGGGCCCTCTACAATGAGCAGTTCTTC; CDR3 protein: CASSQERRALYNEQFF
J gene: TRBJ2-7; clone size: -; V gene: TRBV2; D gene: -; CDR3 DNA: TGTGCCAGCACCCTGGACTATCCGGACGAGCAGTACTTC; CDR3 protein: CASTLDYPDEQYF
J gene: TRBJ1-2; clone size: once; V gene: TRBV28; D gene: -; CDR3 DNA: TGTGCCAGCAGCCCCCAGCCTCGGGACTATGGCTACACCTTC; CDR3 protein: CASSPQPRDYGYTF
J gene: TRBJ1-2; clone size: -; V gene: TRBV18; D gene: -; CDR3 DNA: TGTGCCAGCTCACCCCCAGGGAACTATGGCTACACCTTC; CDR3 protein: CASSPPGNYGYTF
J gene: TRBJ2-2; clone size: -; V gene: TRBV28; D gene: TRBD2; CDR3 DNA: TGTGCCAGCAGCACCTCGTGGGGGGGCACCGGGGAGCTGTTTTTT; CDR3 protein: CASSTSWGGTGELFF
J gene: TRBJ2-3; clone size: once; V gene: TRBV2; D gene: TRBD2; CDR3 DNA: TGTGCCAGCTGGGTCCACTACTGGACTAGCGGAGAGACTAGCACAGATACGCAGTATTTT; CDR3 protein: CASWVHYWTSGETSTDTQYF
J gene: TRBJ2-5; clone size: -; V gene: TRBV6-2/TRBV6-3; D gene: TRBD1; CDR3 DNA: TGTGCCAGCAGTTACTCCGGAGACAGGGGAGAGACCCAGTACTTC; CDR3 protein: CASSYSGDRGETQYF
J gene: TRBJ1-2; clone size: -; V gene: TRBV6-4; D gene: TRBD1; CDR3 DNA: TGTGCCAGCAGCGTAAACAGGGGAAGCGGCTACACCTTC; CDR3 protein: CASSVNRGSGYTF
J gene: TRBJ1-2; clone size: -; V gene: TRBV6-6; D gene: -; CDR3 DNA: TGTGCCACCGCGCGAAGCGGCGACTATGGCTACACCTTC; CDR3 protein: CATARSGDYGYTF
J gene: TRBJ2-2; clone size: -; V gene: TRBV6-2/TRBV6-3; D gene: -; CDR3 DNA: TGTGCCAGCAGTTACTCCTGGGGACAAAACACCGGGGAGCTGTTTTTT; CDR3 protein: CASSYSWGQNTGELFF
J gene: TRBJ2-7; clone size: once; V gene: TRBV6-5; D gene: TRBD2; CDR3 DNA: TGTGCCAGTAGGACTAGCGGGTTTCCGTCGCAGTACTTC; CDR3 protein: CASRTSGFPSQYF
J gene: TRBJ1-4; clone size: -; V gene: TRBV21-1; D gene: -; CDR3 DNA: TGTGCCAGCAGCAAAGCCAGGATGAGCCCCCCACTTAATGAAAAACTGTTTTTT; CDR3 protein: CASSKARMSPPLNEKLFF
J gene: TRBJ1-2; clone size: -; V gene: TRBV6-5; D gene: TRBD1; CDR3 DNA: TGTGCCAGCAGTTTCCCTGACAGGGGGGGCTACACCTTC; CDR3 protein: CASSFPDRGGYTF
J gene: TRBJ2-5; clone size: -; V gene: TRBV11-2; D gene: -; CDR3 DNA: TGTGCCAGCAGCTTAGGTGCATACAGGGTCCAAGAGACCCAGTACTTC; CDR3 protein: CASSLGAYRVQETQYF
J gene: TRBJ2-5; clone size: -; V gene: TRBV9; D gene: TRBD2; CDR3 DNA: TGTGCCAGCAGCGTGTCTAGCGGGAAGCAAGAGACCCAGTACTTC; CDR3 protein: CASSVSSGKQETQYF
J gene: TRBJ2-7; clone size: -; V gene: TRBV6-5; D gene: TRBD1; CDR3 DNA: TGTGCCAGCAGACCCGGGACAGCCTACGAGCAGTACTTC; CDR3 protein: CASRPGTAYEQYF
J gene: TRBJ2-2; clone size: -; V gene: TRBV3-1/TRBV3-2; D gene: TRBD2; CDR3 DNA: TGTGCCAGCAGCCAAGTAACTAGCGGCCTTGGGGGAAACACCGGGGAGCTGTTTTTT; CDR3 protein: CASSQVTSGLGGNTGELFF
J gene: TRBJ2-2; clone size: -; V gene: TRBV9; D gene: TRBD2; CDR3 DNA: TGTGCCAGCAGCGTGGGACTAGCGGCGAACACCGGGGAGCTGTTTTTT; CDR3 protein: CASSVGLAANTGELFF
J gene: TRBJ2-1; clone size: -; V gene: TRBV5-4; D gene: -; CDR3 DNA: TGTGCCAGCAGCTTGGATCAGGGATCCTACAATGAGCAGTTCTTC; CDR3 protein: CASSLDQGSYNEQFF
J gene: TRBJ1-4; clone size: -; V gene: TRBV6-6; D gene: TRBD1; CDR3 DNA: TGTGCCAGCAGTTACTCGACCCCAGGGGGGAAACTGTTTTTT; CDR3 protein: CASSYSTPGGKLFF
J gene: TRBJ1-2; clone size: -; V gene: TRBV28; D gene: TRBD1; CDR3 DNA: TGTGCCACCTCAGGGGGCGCACCCCATGGCTACACCTTC; CDR3 protein: CATSGGAPHGYTF
J gene: TRBJ2-2; clone size: -; V gene: TRBV18; D gene: -; CDR3 DNA: TGTGCCAGCTCACCATCAACTAGGAAGAACACCGGGGAGCTGTTTTTT; CDR3 protein: CASSPSTRKNTGELFF
J gene: TRBJ1-5; clone size: -; V gene: TRBV9; D gene: TRBD1; CDR3 DNA: TGTGCCAGCAGCACCGGACAGGGAATCAATCAGCCCCAGCATTTT; CDR3 protein: CASSTGQGINQPQHF
J gene: TRBJ1-1; clone size: -; V gene: TRBV28; D gene: TRBD1; CDR3 DNA: TGTGCCAGCACTTTGGGACAGGGGTACACTGAAGCTTTCTTT; CDR3 protein: CASTLGQGYTEAFF
J gene: TRBJ2-1; clone size: -; V gene: TRBV6-4; D gene: -; CDR3 DNA: TGTGCCAGCAGTGAAGGGGGACTAACCGGAGGGAATGAGCAGTTCTTC; CDR3 protein: CASSEGGLTGGNEQFF
J gene: TRBJ2-7; clone size: -; V gene: TRBV19; D gene: -; CDR3 DNA: TGTGCCAGTAGTATTTATCACCCAGGGCCCTACGAGCAGTACTTC; CDR3 protein: CASSIYHPGPYEQYF
J gene: TRBJ2-5; clone size: -; V gene: TRBV29-1; D gene: TRBD2; CDR3 DNA: TGCAGCGTTGCCGGGACTAGCGTCGGGGAGACCCAGTACTTC; CDR3 protein: CSVAGTSVGETQYF